This is a list of T cell receptor beta chains from one sample in a study of blood T cell repertoires in COVID-19. The method was immunoSEQ multiplex PCR; TCRdb's version includes in-frame clones alone and lacks a portion of them. The table lists under 200,000 clones, over 80% of them singletons. The sequencing sample was made of PBMCs or T cells enriched from blood (not recorded which). The receptors come from a woman in her sixties or seventies who had recovered from COVID-19. CDR3s include the opening cysteine and the closing phenylalanine or tryptophan. Fields, in order: J gene, D gene, V gene, clone size, CDR3 protein, CDR3 DNA. D genes are given only for firm matches. Some rows have no size entry. The others give once, few or many, or a class for an expanded clone.

J gene: TRBJ2-7
D gene: -
V gene: TRBV6-5
clone size: -
CDR3 protein: CASSKLPEEGLEQYF
CDR3 DNA: TGTGCCAGCAGTAAACTCCCCGAGGAGGGCCTGGAGCAGTACTTC

J gene: TRBJ1-2
D gene: -
V gene: TRBV5-1
clone size: few
CDR3 protein: CASSQDRPNYGYTF
CDR3 DNA: TGCGCCAGCAGCCAGGACAGACCTAACTATGGCTACACCTTC

J gene: TRBJ2-1
D gene: TRBD1
V gene: TRBV7-2
clone size: -
CDR3 protein: CASSQTGDNYNEQFF
CDR3 DNA: TGTGCCAGCAGCCAAACAGGGGATAACTACAATGAGCAGTTCTTC

J gene: TRBJ1-4
D gene: -
V gene: TRBV19
clone size: few
CDR3 protein: CASIPAEGENEKLFF
CDR3 DNA: TGTGCCAGTATCCCCGCGGAGGGAGAGAATGAAAAACTGTTTTTT

J gene: TRBJ2-1
D gene: TRBD2
V gene: TRBV24-1
clone size: -
CDR3 protein: CATSDPGLAGYNEQFF
CDR3 DNA: TGTGCCACCAGTGATCCGGGACTAGCGGGTTACAATGAGCAGTTCTTC

J gene: TRBJ1-5
D gene: -
V gene: TRBV2
clone size: -
CDR3 protein: CASSEAWGIQPQHF
CDR3 DNA: TGTGCCAGCAGTGAAGCGTGGGGCATCCAGCCCCAGCATTTT

J gene: TRBJ2-1
D gene: TRBD2
V gene: TRBV5-1
clone size: -
CDR3 protein: CASSLRPSGEYNEQFF
CDR3 DNA: TGCGCCAGCAGCTTGCGCCCTAGCGGGGAATACAATGAGCAGTTCTTC

J gene: TRBJ1-1
D gene: -
V gene: TRBV2
clone size: -
CDR3 protein: CASGLWNTEAFF
CDR3 DNA: TGTGCCAGCGGGCTATGGAACACTGAAGCTTTCTTT

J gene: TRBJ1-2
D gene: -
V gene: TRBV14
clone size: -
CDR3 protein: CASSQDTGLQGGYTF
CDR3 DNA: TGTGCCAGCAGCCAAGACACAGGCCTTCAGGGAGGCTACACCTTC

J gene: TRBJ1-2
D gene: TRBD1
V gene: TRBV28
clone size: -
CDR3 protein: CASSLIQGVNYGYTF
CDR3 DNA: TGTGCCAGCAGTTTAATACAGGGGGTTAACTATGGCTACACCTTC

J gene: TRBJ1-5
D gene: -
V gene: TRBV2
clone size: once
CDR3 protein: CASSEQMGANQPQHF
CDR3 DNA: TGTGCCAGCAGTGAGCAGATGGGGGCTAATCAGCCCCAGCATTTT

J gene: TRBJ1-6
D gene: TRBD1
V gene: TRBV27
clone size: once
CDR3 protein: CASSYSTGGSSPLHF
CDR3 DNA: TGTGCCAGCAGTTACTCGACAGGGGGCAGTTCACCCCTCCACTTT

J gene: TRBJ1-1
D gene: TRBD1
V gene: TRBV29-1
clone size: -
CDR3 protein: CSVGQGQGNTEAFF
CDR3 DNA: TGCAGCGTCGGACAGGGTCAGGGGAACACTGAAGCTTTCTTT

J gene: TRBJ1-1
D gene: -
V gene: TRBV6-5
clone size: few
CDR3 protein: CASSYGRNTEAFF
CDR3 DNA: TGTGCCAGCAGTTATGGGAGGAACACTGAAGCTTTCTTT

J gene: TRBJ1-5
D gene: TRBD1
V gene: TRBV9
clone size: -
CDR3 protein: CASSLGQGNQPQHF
CDR3 DNA: TGTGCCAGCAGCCTGGGACAGGGGAATCAGCCCCAGCATTTT

J gene: TRBJ2-7
D gene: TRBD2
V gene: TRBV28
clone size: once
CDR3 protein: CASSPGLAGVYEQYF
CDR3 DNA: TGTGCCAGCAGCCCCGGACTAGCGGGAGTCTACGAGCAGTACTTC

J gene: TRBJ2-7
D gene: TRBD1
V gene: TRBV19
clone size: -
CDR3 protein: CASSISRGQGFYEQYF
CDR3 DNA: TGTGCCAGTAGTATTTCTAGGGGACAGGGCTTCTACGAGCAGTACTTC

J gene: TRBJ1-2
D gene: TRBD1
V gene: TRBV4-1
clone size: -
CDR3 protein: CASSQETGGLRYYGYTF
CDR3 DNA: TGCGCCAGCAGCCAAGAAACAGGGGGCTTACGTTACTATGGCTACACCTTC

J gene: TRBJ1-2
D gene: TRBD1
V gene: TRBV5-1
clone size: -
CDR3 protein: CATQGTGLTTNYGYTF
CDR3 DNA: TGCGCCACCCAGGGGACAGGGCTTACCACAAACTATGGCTACACCTTC

J gene: TRBJ2-3
D gene: TRBD2
V gene: TRBV10-2
clone size: -
CDR3 protein: CASSPLAGGVTDTQYF
CDR3 DNA: TGCGCCAGCAGCCCCCTAGCGGGAGGGGTCACAGATACGCAGTATTTT

J gene: TRBJ2-7
D gene: -
V gene: TRBV5-1
clone size: few
CDR3 protein: CASKQGYEQYF
CDR3 DNA: TGCGCCAGCAAACAGGGTTACGAGCAGTACTTC

J gene: TRBJ1-4
D gene: TRBD1
V gene: TRBV7-9
clone size: -
CDR3 protein: CASSLRDSSNGKLFF
CDR3 DNA: TGTGCCAGCAGCTTGAGGGACAGTTCTAATGGAAAACTGTTTTTT

J gene: TRBJ2-1
D gene: -
V gene: TRBV5-1
clone size: -
CDR3 protein: CASSLVASSTYNEQFF
CDR3 DNA: TGCGCCAGCAGCTTGGTGGCGTCTAGCACCTACAATGAGCAGTTCTTC